This T cell receptor beta chain was captured by sequencing in a study of blood T cells in healthy people across ages (dated by TCRdb to 2014 to 2015). Regarding the research as a whole: In model experiments, template switching captured roughly one uniquely barcoded TCR beta cDNA molecule for every two T cells. Age-related changes in TCR beta repertoire diversity were measured in the study by deep sequencing normalized with unique cDNA molecular identifiers. Four age groups were formed from the donors: young (average approximately 15 years), middle-aged (around 37), aged (over 55) and long-lived (approximately 80). To avoid experimental bias, donors of different ages were spread randomly across the sequencing lanes. For two donors (one aged 18 to 30 and one aged 80 or older), the study analyzed two additional independent replicas of 1 million unique cDNA reads from the same blood draw.

Comments on this clonotype: Its antigen has not been determined. No much larger clone exists at a distance of one base, and base qualities are not known.

V lost 8 bases and J lost 11 bases, and the count of bases not matched to a germline gene is 25. The CDR3 numbers 17 residues from cysteine through phenylalanine. The retained sequence is limited to the CDR3, 51 bases, with the frame set at the first base. CDR1 and CDR2 are read off the germline V gene as SNHLY and FYNNEI. Donors were around 37 systemically healthy Caucasian individuals from Russia aged roughly 6 to 100 years. Around 9.7 milliliters of peripheral blood were collected from each donor into EDTA-treated Vacutainer tubes. PBMCs were isolated by Ficoll-Paque density-gradient centrifugation, with at least 7 million obtained per sample. Total RNA, at least 6 micrograms per sample, was extracted from PBMCs with Trizol reagent. For every donor, an aliquot of PBMCs went through flow cytometry to measure the percentages of naive CD45RAhigh/CD27high T cells. The library was made by 5' RACE. Sequencing took place on an Illumina HiSeq 2500. A second roughly 7 to 11 cycle PCR used a sample-barcoded 5' primer and a J-beta primer mix. A template-switch 5' adaptor carrying 12 random nucleotides introduced a unique molecular identifier onto each TCR beta cDNA molecule. Each sample yielded at least 3 million CDR3-containing paired-end reads. All of the RNA was converted into first-strand cDNA using the Mint cDNA synthesis kit, with a TRBC-specific oligonucleotide serving as the primer. All cDNA was treated with uracil-DNA glycosylase and then went through a first 18-cycle PCR with the universal primers M1SS and BC2_uni_R. As for how the authors treated the data: Normalization of each sample was performed by random selection of 1 million high-quality reads, each carrying a distinct molecular identifier. Reads with shared molecular identifiers were discarded instead of being binned into consensus sequences. MiTCR, run with a Q25 quality threshold and the strictest error-elimination algorithm, handled CDR3 identification, clonotype clustering and error correction. Lower-bound total TCR beta diversity was estimated with a nonparametric unseen species model using Euler transformation. TCRdb redid the processing of the public reads, applying fastp at Q25 and MiXCR, and retained in-frame beta chains. Rows matching on CDR3 protein sequence are summarized as one entry with the most common DNA and genes. What appears here as the V and J calls and clone size reflects TCRdb's work, not the paper's. The sample yields some 1.4 million distinct CDR3 sequences; 42% were counted once. The ten biggest clones cover 7.9% of the sample.

Study-wide findings and limitations: Compared with the aged group, the long-lived group had more naive CD4+ T cells, fewer expanded clones and increased TCR diversity, a pattern suggesting age selection. The CMV infection status of donors was not known, potentially confounding age-related changes in expanded clonotypes. Bulk unsorted PBMC profiling prevented conclusive comparison of naive and antigen-experienced compartments. Estimates of total diversity from one million sequenced T cells were regarded as lower bounds and underestimates. A strong correlation was found between observed TCR beta diversity and the percentage of naive T cells measured by flow cytometry. As age increased, observed TCR beta diversity per million T cells dropped in a roughly linear way, and a significant reduction was already evident by age 40.

The receptor was isolated from a woman younger than 35 in good health. The sample taken for sequencing was blood. Recombination joined TRBV2 with TRBJ2-5; TRBD2 aligns with 8 central bases. The CDR3: CASRIGGADVPYNEQYF. At the DNA level, the sequence is TGTGCCAGCCGCATCGGGGGGGCCGATGTGCCCTACAATGAGCAGTACTTC.